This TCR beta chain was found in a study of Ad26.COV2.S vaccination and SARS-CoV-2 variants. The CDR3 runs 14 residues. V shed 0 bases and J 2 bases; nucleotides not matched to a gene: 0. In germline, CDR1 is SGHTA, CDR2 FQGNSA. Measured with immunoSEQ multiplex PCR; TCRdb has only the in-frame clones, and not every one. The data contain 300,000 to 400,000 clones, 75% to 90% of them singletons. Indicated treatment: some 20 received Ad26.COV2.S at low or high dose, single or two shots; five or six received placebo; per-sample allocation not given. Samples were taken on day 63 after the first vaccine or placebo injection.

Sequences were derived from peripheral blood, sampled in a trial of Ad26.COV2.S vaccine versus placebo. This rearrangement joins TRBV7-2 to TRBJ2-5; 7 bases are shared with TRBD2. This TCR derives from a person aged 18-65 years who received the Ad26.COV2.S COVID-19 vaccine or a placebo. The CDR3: CASSLAGGQETQYF. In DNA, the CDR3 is TGTGCCAGCAGCTTAGCGGGAGGGCAAGAGACCCAGTACTTC.